This T cell receptor beta chain was recorded in a study of Ad26.COV2.S vaccination and SARS-CoV-2 variants (dated by TCRdb to the early 2020s). The study in broad terms: Donors in the vaccine arm were drawn from COV1001, a multicentre, randomized, double-blind, placebo-controlled phase I-IIa trial testing Ad26.COV2.S in healthy adults. Ad26.COV2.S was administered intramuscularly at a dose of 5x10^10 or 1x10^11 viral particles, either as one shot or as two shots given 56 days apart. The specificity and breadth of SARS-CoV-2-reactive T cell receptors after Ad26.COV2.S vaccination were assessed by TCRbeta repertoire sequencing. The TCR-sequenced set comprised about 32 samples: some 20 Ad26.COV2.S vaccine recipients, 5 placebo recipients and 8 SARS-CoV-2 convalescent individuals. Trial participants were randomized into five groups of five: low-dose or high-dose Ad26.COV2.S given once or twice, or placebo on both occasions. Blinding of investigators to trial group allocation was maintained during experiments and outcome assessment.

The germline V gene encodes CDR1 SGHDT and CDR2 YYEEEE. The CDR3, cysteine through phenylalanine, is 15 amino acids long. Only the CDR3 DNA stays, 45 bases, in frame from base 1. V lost 4 bases and J lost 9 bases; the stretch between them is 20 bases long. The investigation overall reported the following: The study was not powered to compare responses between vaccine doses or regimens. It was noted by the authors that total T cell responses may have been underestimated by the TCR breadth and depth analyses. Compared with placebo recipients, Ad26.COV2.S recipients showed higher spike-specific TCR breadth (P = 0.0014). Comparable non-spike TCR breadth was observed between vaccine and placebo recipients, consistent with only spike being contained in the vaccine. Substantial breadth of spike-specific CD8+ and CD4+ T cell responses was reported after vaccination.

As concerns this clone: There is no known antigen for this receptor. No base quality information exists; no much larger clone differs at one position.

The immunoSEQ Assay was the method used to sequence TCRbeta CDR3 regions. After extraction, genomic DNA underwent amplification by bias-controlled multiplex PCR, followed by high-throughput sequencing. Concerning the study's data processing: To quantify the absolute abundance of every unique TCRbeta CDR3 region, sequences were collapsed and filtered. T cell fraction was estimated by normalizing TCRbeta template counts to usable DNA, with usable DNA measured through amplification of reference genes found in all nucleated cells. Repertoire TCRs were annotated as SARS-CoV-2-specific by exact matching of V gene, CDR3 amino acid sequence and J gene to a known reactive TCR set. The reference SARS-CoV-2 TCR set came from MIRA and was filtered for enrichment in COVID-19-positive ImmuneCODE repertoires, removing public or cross-reactive TCRs. Drawing on the MIRA antigens, annotated TCRs were analysed further at the level of specific ORF or position within ORF. Breadth was defined as annotated unique rearrangements over total unique productive rearrangements; depth was the summed frequency of those rearrangements. TCR breadth was compared between groups using two-sided Wilcoxon rank-sum tests. Here the immuneACCESS table is served through TCRdb, limited to in-frame sequences with V and J called. Missing clones are a known gap in these copies; in checked studies unresolved V genes cover under half, and the rest lacks a known reason. Clone size and the V and J calls come from that table; the DNA yielded D and trimming. This sample lists some 520,000 clones; around nine tenths were detected once. Around 13% of the sample is in the top ten clones.

In the paper's terms, the treatment or condition label means: roughly 20 received Ad26.COV2.S at low or high dose, single or two shots; about 5 received placebo; per-sample allocation not given. For vaccine and placebo recipients, repertoires were sequenced using samples collected on day 63 after the first injection. Between 29 July and 7 August 2020, Cohort 1b enrolled 25 adults aged 18-55 years at one site in Boston, USA. As a vaccine, Ad26.COV2.S was a replication-incompetent adenovirus type 26 vector that expressed a prefusion-stabilized SARS-CoV-2 spike protein derived from the original Wuhan strain.

The chain is assembled from TRBV5-6 and TRBJ2-1; the D gene is perhaps TRBD2, on 6 matching bases. This TCR came from a person between 18 and 60 years old who received the Ad26.COV2.S COVID-19 vaccine or a placebo. The starting material was peripheral blood, obtained in a trial of Ad26.COV2.S vaccine versus placebo. The CDR3 is CASSRLRAAGGEQFF. The nucleotide sequence reads TGTGCCAGCAGCCGTCTCCGGGCAGCGGGTGGTGAGCAGTTCTTC.